Listed below are T cell receptor beta chains from one sample, sequenced in a study of cytomegalovirus exposure and HLA in healthy donors. The protocol was immunoSEQ multiplex PCR, while the TCRdb copy is restricted to in-frame clones and leaves out a portion. Among around 50,000 clones listed, roughly 80% were seen once. Sequences were obtained from PBMCs. Receptors originate from a man aged 25-45 years in good health and CMV-seropositive. CDR3s include the opening cysteine and the closing phenylalanine or tryptophan. A D gene is named only where the DNA matches it firmly. Some rows have no size entry. The others give once, few or many, or a class for an expanded clone.

15 NA NA TRBJ1-1 TRBV2 TGTGCCAGCAGAAGTGAGGGCAGGGCGGGGACTGAAGCTTTCTTT CASRSEGRAGTEAFF
17 NA NA TRBJ2-6 TRBV7-8 TGTGCCAGCAGCTTAGATCCCAATTTCTCTGGGGCCAACGTCCTGACTTTC CASSLDPNFSGANVLTF
13 TRBD2 NA TRBJ2-3 TRBV11-2 TGTGCCAGCAGGGGGACTAGCGGGGGAACGCAGTATTTT CASRGTSGGTQYF
16 TRBD1 NA TRBJ2-1 TRBV5-1 TGCGCCAGCTATATAGGCAGGACAGGGGTTTACAATGAGCAGTTCTTC CASYIGRTGVYNEQFF
11 NA once TRBJ2-2 TRBV19 TGTGCCAGTAGTATTACTGGGGAGCTGTTTTTT CASSITGELFF
14 NA NA TRBJ2-7 TRBV7-8 TGTGCCAGCAGCTTAATAGCGGCCTCCTACGAGCAGTACTTC CASSLIAASYEQYF
13 TRBD1 NA TRBJ1-5 TRBV5-8 TGTGCCACCTTTGACAGGGGACGCCAGCCCCAGCATTTT CATFDRGRQPQHF
13 NA NA TRBJ1-5 TRBV2 TGTGCCAGCACCGTACTAGGGGGTCAGCCCCAGCATTTT CASTVLGGQPQHF
12 NA NA TRBJ1-1 TRBV28 TGTGCCAGCAGACCCCCCTCAGGGATGGCTTTCTTT CASRPPSGMAFF
15 TRBD1 NA TRBJ1-2 TRBV25-1 TGTGCCAGCAGTGAATCGGCGACAGGGAGCTATGGCTACACCTTC CASSESATGSYGYTF
13 TRBD1 NA TRBJ2-7 TRBV5-6 TGTGCCAGCAGCTTACAGGGGGCGGAAGAGCAGTACTTC CASSLQGAEEQYF
15 TRBD2 NA TRBJ2-7 TRBV10-3 TGTGCCATCAGTGATGGACTAGCGGGGGCCTACGAGCAGTACTTC CAISDGLAGAYEQYF
13 NA NA TRBJ1-5 TRBV18 TGTGCCAGCTCACGCGACAGAGGTCAGCCCCAGCATTTT CASSRDRGQPQHF
16 NA NA TRBJ2-3 TRBV30 TGTGCCTGGAGTGGCCTCGAGGGCCCCCGCACAGATACGCAGTATTTT CAWSGLEGPRTDTQYF
13 NA NA TRBJ2-1 TRBV28 TGTGCCAGCAGCACTACGGGCTACAATGAGCAGTTCTTC CASSTTGYNEQFF
13 NA once TRBJ1-2 TRBV19 TGTGCCAGTAGTCCCGCCTATCCATTTGGCTACACCTTC CASSPAYPFGYTF
13 TRBD2 NA TRBJ2-5 TRBV25-1 TGTGCCAGCAGTGAATCGGGGAGCGGGGGCCAGTACTTC CASSESGSGGQYF
16 NA NA TRBJ2-1 TRBV9 TGTGCCAGCAGCGTAGCCCCCCGCAGCTCCTACAATGAGCAGTTCTTC CASSVAPRSSYNEQFF
13 NA NA TRBJ2-1 TRBV7-8 TGTGCCAGCAGCACGGACAGCCTAAATGAGCAGTTCTTC CASSTDSLNEQFF
13 TRBD1 once TRBJ2-4 TRBV4-1 TGCGCCAGCAGCCAAGATTCGCGGGACAGGGAATACTTC CASSQDSRDREYF
13 NA NA TRBJ1-4 TRBV6-1 TGTGCCAGCATATCACAGTTTAATGAAAAACTGTTTTTT CASISQFNEKLFF
17 TRBD2 NA TRBJ2-1 TRBV27 TGTGCCAGCAGTCCTGGGCAGCTAGCGGGAAACTACAATGAGCAGTTCTTC CASSPGQLAGNYNEQFF
15 TRBD1 NA TRBJ1-6 TRBV13 TGTGCCAGCAGCTTAGAAGGGACAGGGACTTCACCCCTCCACTTT CASSLEGTGTSPLHF
17 NA NA TRBJ2-5 TRBV7-2 TGTGCCAGCAGCTTAAATCCTCCAGGGGCGAGGAGGGAGACCCAGTACTTC CASSLNPPGARRETQYF
13 NA NA TRBJ1-2 TRBV7-8 TGTGCCAGCAGTCTGGGGGGAAACTATGGCTACACCTTC CASSLGGNYGYTF
19 TRBD1 NA TRBJ1-1 TRBV7-9 TGTGCCAGCAGCTTACCAGACTGGACAGGGATGAGAGTGAACACTGAAGCTTTCTTT CASSLPDWTGMRVNTEAFF
11 NA NA TRBJ2-1 TRBV7-6 TGTGCCAGCATGGGACAAAGTGAGCAGTTCTTC CASMGQSEQFF
15 TRBD2 NA TRBJ2-5 TRBV5-1 TGCGCCAGCAGCTGGGATAGCGGGGGGGCCTTTGACCAGTACTTC CASSWDSGGAFDQYF
14 NA NA TRBJ1-6 TRBV6-5 TGTGCCAGCAGTTACGACAAATTTAATTCACCCCTCCACTTT CASSYDKFNSPLHF
14 NA NA TRBJ2-7 TRBV7-8 TGTGCCAGCAGCTTGCAGGGTCTTCTCTACGAGCAGTACTTC CASSLQGLLYEQYF
12 NA once TRBJ2-2 TRBV18 TGTGCCAGCTCCACAGGCACCGGGGAGCTGTTTTTT CASSTGTGELFF
13 NA few TRBJ2-3 TRBV6-4 TGTGCCAGCAGTGACGTAGACAGGGATACGCAGTATTTT CASSDVDRDTQYF
13 NA NA TRBJ1-4 TRBV6-1 TGTGCCAGCAGACCTACGGGAGCGCTGGAACTGTTTTTT CASRPTGALELFF
15 TRBD2 once TRBJ2-5 TRBV5-1 TGCGCCAGCAGCTACAACAGACTAGCACAAGAGACCCAGTACTTC CASSYNRLAQETQYF
14 NA NA TRBJ2-5 TRBV2 TGTGCCAGCAGTCAGGGGAATTGGCAAGAGACCCAGTACTTC CASSQGNWQETQYF
17 TRBD1 few TRBJ2-7 TRBV10-2 TGCGCCAGCAGTGCCCACTTCGGACAGGTGGACAGCTACGAGCAGTACTTC CASSAHFGQVDSYEQYF
16 TRBD1 NA TRBJ1-1 TRBV18 TGTGCCAGCTCTCTCTCGGGTCCGGGACAGGGGGCTGAAGCTTTCTTT CASSLSGPGQGAEAFF
16 TRBD1 NA TRBJ1-2 TRBV10-3 TGTGCCATCAGTGAGTCCGGACAGGGGGCGGAACGAGGCTACACCTTC CAISESGQGAERGYTF
13 NA NA TRBJ2-3 TRBV7-9 TGTGCCAGCAGCCCAACTTTCACAGATACGCAGTATTTT CASSPTFTDTQYF